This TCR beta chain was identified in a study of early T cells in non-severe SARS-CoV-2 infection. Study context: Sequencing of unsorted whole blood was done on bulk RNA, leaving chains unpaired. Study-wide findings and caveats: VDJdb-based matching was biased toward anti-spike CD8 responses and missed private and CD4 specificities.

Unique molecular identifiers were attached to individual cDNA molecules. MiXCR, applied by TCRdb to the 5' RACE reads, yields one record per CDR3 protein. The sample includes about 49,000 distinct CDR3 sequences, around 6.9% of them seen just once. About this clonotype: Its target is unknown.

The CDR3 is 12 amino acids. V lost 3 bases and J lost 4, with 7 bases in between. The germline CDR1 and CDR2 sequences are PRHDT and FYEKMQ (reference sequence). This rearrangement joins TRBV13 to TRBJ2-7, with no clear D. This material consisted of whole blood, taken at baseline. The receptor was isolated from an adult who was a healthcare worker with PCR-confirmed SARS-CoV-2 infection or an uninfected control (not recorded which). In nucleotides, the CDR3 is TGTGCCAGCAGCTTGACCCAGTACGAGCAGTACTTC. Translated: CASSLTQYEQYF.